The rows below give T cell receptor beta chains drawn from one sample of a study of T cells after yellow fever vaccination. One entry per CDR3 protein, called by TCRdb with MiXCR from the 5' RACE reads. The data show nearly 300,000 distinct CDR3 sequences, roughly 8.7% seen once. Source: CD4+ T cells sorted from PBMCs, taken 5 days after the yellow fever booster vaccination. These receptor sequences come from a young man who received the YFV17D yellow fever vaccine. Both conserved end residues are part of each CDR3. Fields, in order: J gene, clone size, D gene, V gene, CDR3 protein, CDR3 DNA. A D gene is named only where the DNA matches it firmly. Not all rows give a size; the values are once, few, many and, for expanded clones, a class.

TRBJ1-1,-,TRBD1,TRBV6-2/TRBV6-3,CASSNRYRGTGNTEAFF,TGTGCCAGCAGTAACCGATACAGGGGGACCGGTAACACTGAAGCTTTCTTT
TRBJ1-2,-,-,TRBV6-5,CAGWTAHYGYTF,TGTGCCGGCTGGACGGCACACTATGGCTACACCTTC
TRBJ2-2,few,-,TRBV7-2,CASSFHREAGELFF,TGTGCCAGCAGCTTCCACAGGGAAGCCGGGGAGCTGTTTTTT
TRBJ1-1,few,TRBD1,TRBV18,CASSRTGANTEAFF,TGTGCCAGCTCGCGGACAGGAGCGAACACTGAAGCTTTCTTT
TRBJ1-2,-,-,TRBV5-1,CASTLSGPGGYTF,TGCGCCAGCACCCTTTCCGGGCCGGGTGGCTACACCTTC
TRBJ1-2,many,TRBD1,TRBV12-3/TRBV12-4,CASSTRTGGHYGYTF,TGTGCCAGCAGTACCCGGACAGGGGGCCATTATGGCTACACCTTC
TRBJ2-3,few,TRBD2,TRBV3-1,CASSQDLASGGADTQYF,TGTGCCAGCAGCCAAGATCTTGCTAGCGGGGGGGCTGATACGCAGTATTTT
TRBJ1-1,-,TRBD1,TRBV2,CASSAGGDGTEAFF,TGTGCCAGCAGTGCAGGGGGCGACGGCACTGAAGCTTTCTTT
TRBJ2-3,few,-,TRBV5-1,CASSDNRVDTQYF,TGCGCCAGCAGCGATAACAGGGTTGATACGCAGTATTTT
TRBJ2-3,many,-,TRBV27,CASSFQSSPKGDTQYF,TGTGCCAGCAGTTTCCAATCTAGTCCAAAGGGAGATACGCAGTATTTT
TRBJ2-5,many,TRBD2,TRBV7-2,CASSPQAAGEETQYF,TGTGCCAGCAGCCCCCAGGCAGCGGGGGAAGAGACCCAGTACTTC
TRBJ1-6,many,TRBD1,TRBV6-2/TRBV6-3,CASSSRSGTGNSPLHF,TGTGCCAGCAGTTCAAGGTCCGGGACAGGGAATTCACCCCTCCACTTT
TRBJ2-7,-,TRBD1,TRBV7-8,CASSRPPPGQKDYEQYF,TGTGCCAGCAGCCGCCCTCCTCCGGGACAGAAGGACTACGAGCAGTACTTC
TRBJ2-6,many,TRBD1,TRBV5-1,CASSLDRDRVLTF,TGCGCCAGCAGCTTGGACCGGGACAGGGTCCTGACTTTC
TRBJ2-5,-,TRBD2,TRBV29-1,CSVAGRVETQYF,TGCAGCGTGGCGGGGAGGGTAGAGACCCAGTACTTC
TRBJ1-3,-,-,TRBV12-3/TRBV12-4,CASGDGRSSGNTIYF,TGTGCCAGCGGGGACGGACGAAGCTCTGGAAACACCATATATTTT
TRBJ2-1,many,TRBD2,TRBV2,CASSDGVAGIDEQFF,TGTGCCAGCAGTGATGGTGTAGCGGGGATCGATGAGCAGTTCTTC
TRBJ1-1,few,-,TRBV11-2,CASSFEWSNTEAFF,TGTGCCAGCAGCTTTGAGTGGTCGAACACTGAAGCTTTCTTT
TRBJ2-6,few,-,TRBV5-1,CASFNSAGANVLTF,TGCGCCAGCTTCAATAGCGCTGGGGCCAACGTCCTGACTTTC
TRBJ2-5,-,TRBD2,TRBV15,CATSREPPGLAGGPSETQYF,TGTGCCACCAGCAGAGAGCCTCCGGGACTAGCGGGGGGGCCCTCAGAGACCCAGTACTTC
TRBJ2-5,-,-,TRBV19,CASSNTLQETQYF,TGTGCCAGTAGTAATACGCTCCAAGAGACCCAGTACTTC
TRBJ2-2,few,-,TRBV9,CASSVVPNTGELFF,TGTGCCAGCAGCGTAGTTCCGAACACCGGGGAGCTGTTTTTT
TRBJ2-1,-,TRBD1,TRBV7-2,CASGRQGKFNEQFF,TGTGCCAGCGGCCGACAGGGGAAATTCAATGAGCAGTTCTTC
TRBJ2-7,few,-,TRBV9,CASSVGAGSREQYF,TGTGCCAGCAGCGTAGGAGCAGGGAGTCGCGAGCAGTACTTC
TRBJ1-6,-,-,TRBV20-1,CSAKTGSDNSPLHF,TGCAGTGCGAAAACCGGCAGCGATAATTCACCCCTCCACTTT
TRBJ1-5,-,-,TRBV6-2/TRBV6-3,CASSNRRENQPQHF,TGTGCCAGCAGTAATAGACGGGAGAATCAGCCCCAGCATTTT
TRBJ1-6,-,-,TRBV7-9,CASSEVANSPLHF,TGTGCCAGCAGCGAAGTGGCCAATTCACCCCTCCACTTT
TRBJ2-5,few,-,TRBV6-2/TRBV6-3,CASTGSTVQETQYF,TGTGCCAGCACTGGTAGCACCGTACAAGAGACCCAGTACTTC
TRBJ2-2,-,TRBD2,TRBV5-1,CASSLGATSGTNTGELFF,TGCGCCAGCAGCTTGGGCGCCACTAGCGGGACGAACACCGGGGAGCTGTTTTTT
TRBJ2-5,-,-,TRBV7-9,CASKVQETQYF,TGTGCCAGCAAAGTCCAAGAGACCCAGTACTTC
TRBJ2-5,-,-,TRBV19,CASGLEETQYF,TGTGCCAGTGGGCTGGAAGAGACCCAGTACTTC
TRBJ1-2,-,-,TRBV18,CASSPQARVVYGYTF,TGTGCCAGCTCACCGCAAGCCAGGGTGGTCTATGGCTACACCTTC
TRBJ2-5,many,TRBD1,TRBV5-5,CASSLGGTGGEETQYF,TGTGCCAGCAGCTTGGGGGGGACAGGGGGCGAAGAGACCCAGTACTTC
TRBJ2-5,many,TRBD1,TRBV18,CASSPPAGQAAAFQYF,TGTGCCAGCTCGCCACCGGCGGGACAGGCCGCGGCATTTCAGTACTTC
TRBJ2-2,many,-,TRBV9,CASSSTGELFF,TGTGCCAGCAGCTCCACCGGGGAGCTGTTTTTT
TRBJ2-5,-,-,TRBV2,CASSVSPPMKETQYF,TGTGCCAGCAGTGTTAGCCCTCCTATGAAAGAGACCCAGTACTTC
TRBJ1-3,few,-,TRBV7-6,CASSLALGSANTIYF,TGTGCCAGCAGCTTAGCTCTGGGGTCGGCAAACACCATATATTTT